The entry below describes one T cell receptor beta chain. What it binds is not known. The CDR3 spans 15 residues. CDR1 SGDLS and CDR2 YYNGEE come from the germline V gene. 5' RACE that incorporated UMI labels was used to prepare the TRB cDNA libraries. TCRdb re-analyzed the 5' RACE reads; it lists each CDR3 protein once, without DNA. This sample's table has some 150,000 distinct CDR3 sequences. The entry originates in a study of CXCR3-negative and CXCR3-positive naive CD8 T cells. Study-wide results and limits: Hydrophobicity of TRB CDR3s was greater in CXCR3-positive naive cells than in CXCR3-negative naive cells. Comparably high diversity marked both naive subsets, whereas memory CD8+ cells had much lower diversity. In naive cells, CXCR3-negative and CXCR3-positive subsets had similar TRBV-TRBJ usage; memory cells differed.

Cells classed as naive CD8+ T cells were CD45RO-CCR7+CD27+CD95-. The source is a human donor in good health. Some clones in this sample may be carry-over from other donors' samples. The chain employs TRBV9 and TRBJ2-3; TCRdb calls TRBD1, which cannot be checked without DNA. The sequencing sample was made of naive CXCR3+ CD8+ T cells from blood. Subset given: CD45RO-CCR7+CD27+CD95- naive CD8+ T cells expressing CXCR3 (TNR3+). This chain's CDR3 is CASSQRQGGTDTQYF. The full variable domain, completed using reference TRBV9 and TRBJ2-3, is DSGVTQTPKHLITATGQRVTLRCSPRSGDLSVYWYQQSLDQGLQFLIQYYNGEERAKGNILERFSAQQFPDLHSELNLSSLELGDSALYFCASSQRQGGTDTQYFGPGTRLTVL.